One and the same sample provided the 29 T cell receptor beta chains below, sequenced in a study of cytomegalovirus exposure and HLA in healthy donors. Vbeta (60) and Jbeta (13) primers were used in the PCR. Only in-frame clones appear in the TCRdb table, and some are missing; sequencing was by immunoSEQ multiplex PCR. The table has approximately 220,000 clones, 65% to 80% seen once; the top ten hold about a sixth. Sample: PBMCs. These TCRs come from a man aged 40-50 years in good health and CMV-seronegative.

J is TRBJ2-3 and V is TRBV27; TRBD1 might be the D (5 bases). Trimming removed 2 bases at V and 8 bases at J, with 11 bases between. Germline CDR1 reads MNHEY; CDR2 reads SMNVEV (reference sequence). The CDR3 extends over 13 amino acids. CDR3 DNA: TGTGCCAGCAGTTTAAAGGGGCAGAGTACGCAGTATTTT. Protein sequence: CASSLKGQSTQYF.

The J gene is TRBJ1-6, the V gene TRBV4-1; a possible D gene is TRBD1 (6 bases). The length of the CDR3 is 16 residues. Germline V gene sequence: CDR1 MGHRA, CDR2 YSYEKL. Trimming took 3 bases from V and 3 from J, leaving 12 bases between them. This CDR3 is CASSQATGFYNSPLHF. In nucleotides, the CDR3 is TGCGCCAGCAGCCAGGCGACAGGCTTCTATAATTCACCCCTCCACTTT.

The chain recombines TRBV5-1 with TRBJ2-1; 7 bases fit TRBD2. Unmatched junction bases numbered 7, after V lost 4 bases and J lost 9 bases. The CDR3 spans 13 residues. CDR1 and CDR2 from the germline V gene are SGHRS and YFSETQ. The CDR3 here is CASSRWEGSEQFF. The CDR3 nucleotides are TGCGCCAGCAGCCGTTGGGAGGGAAGTGAGCAGTTCTTC.

V gene TRBV28 combines with J gene TRBJ1-2; 9 nucleotides match TRBD1. Germline CDR1 and CDR2: MDHEN and SYDVKM. Losses at the gene ends were 6 bases for V and 5 bases for J; bases not matched to a gene: 10. The CDR3 contains 15 residues. The CDR3 region is CASRAVQGAGYGYTF. CDR3 bases: TGTGCCAGCAGGGCGGTACAGGGGGCAGGGTATGGCTACACCTTC.

This chain uses TRBV18 with TRBJ1-1, with a possible D match to TRBD1 (5 bases). Germline CDR1 is KGHSH and CDR2 is LQKENI. This CDR3 has 13 residues. Trimming cost V 6 bases and J 3 bases, with 11 bases left between them. The CDR3 reads CASSGAADTEAFF. CDR3 coding DNA: TGTGCCAGCTCTGGGGCGGCGGACACTGAAGCTTTCTTT.

The CDR3 DNA is TGTGCCAGCAGTTACTCGGGGCTCCTAAGCACAGATACGCAGTATTTT. Translated, it gives CASSYSGLLSTDTQYF. The chain links TRBV6-5 to TRBJ2-3, with D perhaps matching TRBD1 (5 bases). The germline V gene has CDR1 MNHEY and CDR2 SVGAGI. The CDR3 is made up of 16 amino acids. Trimming left V 0 bases short and J 0 bases short, with 10 bases between.

V usage is TRBV6-6 and J usage is TRBJ2-3; D might be TRBD2 (5 bases). CDR1 and CDR2 from the germline V gene are MNHNY and SVGAGI (reference sequence). With 7 bases removed from V and 4 bases from J, the gap between germline ends came to 9 bases. The CDR3 loop spans 12 amino acids. CDR3 nucleotide sequence: TGTGCCAGCAAACTAGGGCCAGATACGCAGTATTTT. Translation gives CASKLGPDTQYF.

The chain uses TRBV4-1 and TRBJ2-7; weak D call: TRBD2 (7 bases). CDR3 length equals 17 residues. The V gene lost 7 bases and the J gene lost 3 bases, with 25 bases spanning the gap. Germline values: CDR1 MGHRA, CDR2 YSYEKL. The chain's CDR3 is CASTYSFAGAGDYEQYF. CDR3 nucleotides: TGCGCCAGCACCTATAGTTTTGCGGGGGCAGGGGACTACGAGCAGTACTTC.

The chain employs TRBV25-1 and TRBJ2-3; 13 nucleotides agree with TRBD2. Germline V gene lookup returns CDR1 MGHDK and CDR2 SYGVNS. This CDR3 contains 18 residues. The ends lost 6 bases at V and 0 bases at J; junction bases unmatched: 9. DNA of the CDR3: TGTGCCAGCAGAGCCCGCCCGGGACTAGCGGGGAGCACAGATACGCAGTATTTT. Translated: CASRARPGLAGSTDTQYF. Looking up the rest from reference TRBV25-1 and TRBJ2-3 gives the full variable domain: EADIYQTPRYLVIGTGKKITLECSQTMGHDKMYWYQQDPGMELHLIHYSYGVNSTEKGDLSSESTVSRIRTEHFPLTLESARPSHTSQYLCASRARPGLAGSTDTQYFGPGTRLTVL.

V and J are TRBV6-5 and TRBJ2-1; the match to TRBD2 covers 8 bases. The CDR3 totals 15 residues. Unmatched junction bases numbered 9, after V lost 6 bases and J lost 5 bases. Germline V gives CDR1 MNHEY, CDR2 SVGAGI. The CDR3 nucleotides are TGTGCCAGCAGCCCTGAGCGGGGGAGCAACAATGAGCAGTTCTTC. The encoded protein is CASSPERGSNNEQFF.

A few counts support this clone. The chain is built from TRBV4-2 and TRBJ2-7; 8 bases are a match to TRBD1. The CDR3 has 15 amino acids. The trim removed 0 bases at V and 4 bases at J, leaving 5 bases unmatched. Germline CDR1 reads LGHNA; CDR2 reads YNFKEQ. The CDR3 protein is CASSQEGDRRYEQYF. CDR3 sequence (DNA): TGTGCCAGCAGCCAAGAAGGGGACAGGAGATACGAGCAGTACTTC.

The chain carries TRBV7-3 and TRBJ2-5; D perhaps matches TRBD2 (7 bases). The CDR3 is 17 amino acids. V lost 5 bases and J 2 bases, leaving 21 bases between the germline ends. Germline values: CDR1 SGHTA, CDR2 FQGTGA. The CDR3 DNA is TGTGCCAGCAGCCCCCGGGGGGCAGATGTAAAACAAGAGACCCAGTACTTC. Amino acid sequence: CASSPRGADVKQETQYF.

The CDR3 DNA reads as TGTGCCAGCTCACCACCGGGCAGGGGGCTTGGGCACGAGCAGTACTTC. It translates to CASSPPGRGLGHEQYF. The chain uses TRBV18 and TRBJ2-7; 8 nucleotides line up with TRBD1. Germline CDR1 KGHSH, CDR2 LQKENI. V lost 0 bases to trimming and J lost 5 bases; unmatched junction nucleotides: 9. The CDR3 covers 16 residues.

In its sample, this clone was seen once. This chain connects TRBV29-1 to TRBJ1-2; D may be TRBD1 (5 bases). Trimming stripped 7 bases from V and 4 bases from J, with 19 bases between. CDR1 SQVTM and CDR2 ANQGSEA come from the germline V gene. The CDR3 has 14 residues. CDR3 region: CSAGTGQTGYGYTF. The CDR3 nucleotides are TGCAGCGCCGGAACCGGACAAACAGGCTATGGCTACACCTTC.

The genes are TRBV18 and TRBJ1-1; D is perhaps TRBD1 (6 bases). The CDR3 covers 18 residues. Per germline, CDR1 KGHSH and CDR2 LQKENI. V lost 2 bases and J lost 0, with 19 bases in between. The DNA for the CDR3 is TGTGCCAGCTCACCAGGAGGGGGGGTAGCAAGAATGAACACTGAAGCTTTCTTT. It specifies CASSPGGGVARMNTEAFF.

The chain combines TRBV27 with TRBJ2-7, with 9 nucleotides matching TRBD2. The trim removed 0 bases at V and 0 bases at J, leaving 9 bases unmatched. The germline gives CDR1 MNHEY, CDR2 SMNVEV (reference sequence). This CDR3 spans 18 amino acids. CDR3 in amino acids: CASSLSPLWRGGSYEQYF. CDR3 DNA sequence: TGTGCCAGCAGTTTATCTCCCCTTTGGCGGGGGGGCTCCTACGAGCAGTACTTC.

This clone was observed a few times. J is TRBJ1-2 and V is TRBV10-3; D is perhaps TRBD1 (6 bases). Germline V CDR1 and CDR2: ENHRY, SYGVKD. Trimming took off 2 bases at V and 8 bases at J, with 21 bases between the two ends. The CDR3 has 16 amino acids. As DNA, the CDR3 is TGTGCCATCAGTGAGGGGGGCTGGATTCCCTCTATGGGCTACACCTTC. This gives the protein CAISEGGWIPSMGYTF.

The gene calls are TRBV29-1 and TRBJ2-2; TRBD1 matches at 10 bases. With 5 bases clipped from V and 5 bases from J, the junction kept 2 bases outside the gene matches. The CDR3 runs 13 residues. The V gene's germline CDR1 is SQVTM and CDR2 ANQGSEA. CDR3: CSVWTGGTGELFF. The CDR3 nucleotides read TGCAGCGTTTGGACAGGGGGTACCGGGGAGCTGTTTTTT.

The chain combines TRBV5-6 with TRBJ2-5; the match to TRBD1 covers 8 bases. Judging by the DNA end, TRBJ2-7 fits better; the J call may be wrong. The length of the CDR3 is 18 residues. Germline V gene sequence: CDR1 SGHDT, CDR2 YYEEEE. The DNA of the CDR3 is TGTGCCAGCAGCTTGGGCTTAGGACAGGGACCCCTTCGTTACGAGCAGTACTTC. This codes for CASSLGLGQGPLRYEQYF.

This sequence joins TRBV4-1 and TRBJ1-1, with D tentatively TRBD1 (5 bases). V lost 8 bases and J 0 bases, leaving 10 bases between the germline ends. From germline, CDR1 is MGHRA and CDR2 YSYEKL. The CDR3 length is 13 residues. The CDR3 here is CASGGIMNTEAFF. DNA of the CDR3: TGCGCCAGCGGGGGGATCATGAACACTGAAGCTTTCTTT.

This clone has just a few counts. This chain joins TRBV5-5 and TRBJ2-5; 11 nucleotides agree with TRBD1. The CDR3 sequence is 15 residues long. The germline gives CDR1 SGHKS, CDR2 YYEKEE (reference sequence). J lost 5 bases, V lost 3 bases, and 6 bases had no gene match. The CDR3, as DNA: TGTGCCAGCAGCTGGGGACAGGGGGGTGGTGAGACCCAGTACTTC. This gives the protein CASSWGQGGGETQYF.

CDR3 sequence (DNA): TGTGCCAGCAGCTTAACTATCTCGGGAGGGCCGGGGGAGACCCAGTACTTC. It codes for CASSLTISGGPGETQYF. The chain combines TRBV7-3 with TRBJ2-5; 8 bases match TRBD2. Trimming took 0 bases from V and 5 from J; bases not matched to a gene: 11. This CDR3 is 17 amino acids long. CDR1 is SGHTA and CDR2 is FQGTGA in the germline V gene.

This chain connects TRBV29-1 to TRBJ2-2, with 9 bases lining up with TRBD1. This CDR3 spans 15 amino acids. The V gene end was trimmed by 4 bases and the J gene end by 7 bases; junction bases not matched to a gene: 10. From germline, CDR1 is SQVTM and CDR2 ANQGSEA. Here the CDR3 reads CSVGRQGVDIGELFF. CDR3 DNA sequence: TGCAGCGTTGGAAGACAGGGGGTTGATATCGGGGAGCTGTTTTTT.

This sequence joins TRBV10-2 and TRBJ2-5, with 9 bases matching TRBD1. J lost 2 bases, V lost 2 bases, and 9 bases had no gene match. The germline V gene encodes CDR1 WSHSY and CDR2 SAAADI. This CDR3 spans 17 amino acids. CDR3 DNA: TGCGCCAGCAGTGAGCCCAACAGGGGGCAGTGGCAAGAGACCCAGTACTTC. Translated: CASSEPNRGQWQETQYF.

This chain uses TRBV9 with TRBJ2-3; 7 bases match TRBD1. CDR1 is SGDLS and CDR2 is YYNGEE in the germline V gene. Trimming took 4 bases from V and 5 from J; bases not matched to a gene: 13. CDR3 length equals 16 residues. CDR3 sequence: CASSPRQGDLRDTQYF. The DNA of the CDR3 is TGTGCCAGCAGCCCCAGACAGGGCGACCTAAGAGATACGCAGTATTTT.

The rearrangement links TRBV5-1 to TRBJ2-5, with D tentatively TRBD2 (5 bases). The CDR3 runs 16 residues. Germline V gene sequence: CDR1 SGHRS, CDR2 YFSETQ. V was clipped by 4 bases and J by 3 bases, with 19 bases between them. The CDR3 bases are TGCGCCAGCAGCGGAAATGCGGGCGGGCGGGAAGAGACCCAGTACTTC. Protein: CASSGNAGGREETQYF.

The J gene is TRBJ2-3, the V gene TRBV5-4; 8 bases are shared with TRBD2. CDR3 length: 15 residues. Germline lookup yields CDR1 SGHNT and CDR2 YYREEE (reference sequence). V shed 2 bases and J 2 bases; nucleotides not matched to a gene: 4. CDR3 in amino acids: CASSLRGGTTDTQYF. Here the CDR3 DNA reads TGTGCCAGCAGCTTACGGGGGGGTACCACAGATACGCAGTATTTT.

V and J are TRBV28 and TRBJ1-1; D gene uncertain. The CDR3 consists of 17 residues. Germline V CDR1 and CDR2: MDHEN, SYDVKM. V lost 3 bases and J lost 0, with 17 bases in between. DNA of the CDR3: TGTGCCAGCAGTTTTATCAGGAAATTCGGCATGAACACTGAAGCTTTCTTT. Its protein is CASSFIRKFGMNTEAFF.

The chain carries TRBV7-9 and TRBJ2-1, with TRBD1 identical over 7 bases. CDR1 is SEHNR and CDR2 is FQNEAQ in the germline V gene (reference sequence). The ends lost 4 bases at V and 6 bases at J; junction bases unmatched: 3. There are 13 residues in the CDR3. The CDR3 region has the DNA TGTGCCAGCAGCTACGGGACAGTCAATGAGCAGTTCTTC. Translated, it gives CASSYGTVNEQFF.